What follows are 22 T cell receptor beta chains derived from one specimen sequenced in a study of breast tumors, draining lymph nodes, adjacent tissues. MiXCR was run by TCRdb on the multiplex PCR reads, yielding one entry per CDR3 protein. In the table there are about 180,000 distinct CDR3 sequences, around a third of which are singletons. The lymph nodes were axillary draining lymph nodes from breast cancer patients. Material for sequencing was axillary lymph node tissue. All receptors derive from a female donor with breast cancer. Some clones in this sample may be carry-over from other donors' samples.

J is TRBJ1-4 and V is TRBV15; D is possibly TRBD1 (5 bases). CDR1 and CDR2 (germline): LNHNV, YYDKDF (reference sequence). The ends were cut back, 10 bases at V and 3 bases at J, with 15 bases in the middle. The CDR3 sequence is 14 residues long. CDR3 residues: CAKVGGGANEKLFF. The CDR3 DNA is TGTGCCAAAGTGGGGGGGGGTGCTAATGAAAAACTGTTTTTT.

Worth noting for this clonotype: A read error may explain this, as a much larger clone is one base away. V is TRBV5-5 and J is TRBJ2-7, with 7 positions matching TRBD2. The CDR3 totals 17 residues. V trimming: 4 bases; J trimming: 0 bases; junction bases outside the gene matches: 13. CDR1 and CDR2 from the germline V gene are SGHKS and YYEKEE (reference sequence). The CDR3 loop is CASSRPGLQDDSYEQYF. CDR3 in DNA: TGTGCCAGCAGCCGGCCGGGACTACAAGACGACTCCTACGAGCAGTACTTC.

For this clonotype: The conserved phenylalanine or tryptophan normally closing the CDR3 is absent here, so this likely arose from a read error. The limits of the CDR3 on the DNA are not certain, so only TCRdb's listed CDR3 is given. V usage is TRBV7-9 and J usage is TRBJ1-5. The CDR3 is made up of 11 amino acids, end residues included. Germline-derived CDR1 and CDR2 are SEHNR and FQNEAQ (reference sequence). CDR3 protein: CASSLGWGGGG.

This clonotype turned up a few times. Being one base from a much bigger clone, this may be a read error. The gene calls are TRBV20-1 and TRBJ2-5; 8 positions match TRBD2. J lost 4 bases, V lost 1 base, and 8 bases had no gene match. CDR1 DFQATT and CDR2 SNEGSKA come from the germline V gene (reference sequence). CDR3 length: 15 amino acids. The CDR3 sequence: CSARGTGGSPETQYF. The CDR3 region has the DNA TGCAGTGCTAGAGGGACGGGGGGGAGCCCAGAGACCCAGTACTTC.

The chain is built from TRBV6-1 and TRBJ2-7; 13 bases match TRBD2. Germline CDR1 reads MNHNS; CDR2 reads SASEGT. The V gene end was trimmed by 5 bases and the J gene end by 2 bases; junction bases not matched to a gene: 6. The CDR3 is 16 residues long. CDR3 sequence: CASSHPGLAGTYEQYF. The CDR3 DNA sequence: TGTGCCAGCAGTCACCCGGGACTAGCGGGAACCTACGAGCAGTACTTC.

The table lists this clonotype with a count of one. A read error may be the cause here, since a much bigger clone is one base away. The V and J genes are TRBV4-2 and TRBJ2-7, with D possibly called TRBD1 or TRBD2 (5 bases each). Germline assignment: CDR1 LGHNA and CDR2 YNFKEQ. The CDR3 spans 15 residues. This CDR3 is CTSSRGTGPPNEQYF. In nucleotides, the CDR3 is TGTACCAGCAGCCGCGGAACGGGGCCCCCCAACGAGCAGTACTTC.

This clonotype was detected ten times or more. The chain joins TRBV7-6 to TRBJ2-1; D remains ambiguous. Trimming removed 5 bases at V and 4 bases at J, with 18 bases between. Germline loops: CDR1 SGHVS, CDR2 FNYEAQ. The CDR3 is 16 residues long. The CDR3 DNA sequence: TGTGCCAGCAGCCAGATCCAGGCGGTTGTGTACAATGAGCAGTTCTTC. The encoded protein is CASSQIQAVVYNEQFF.

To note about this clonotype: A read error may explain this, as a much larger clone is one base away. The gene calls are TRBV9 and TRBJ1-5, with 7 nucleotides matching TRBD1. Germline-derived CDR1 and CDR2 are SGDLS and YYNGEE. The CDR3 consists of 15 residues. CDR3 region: CASSVGGGGIQPPHF. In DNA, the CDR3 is TGTGCCAGCAGCGTAGGTGGAGGGGGCATTCAGCCCCCGCATTTT.

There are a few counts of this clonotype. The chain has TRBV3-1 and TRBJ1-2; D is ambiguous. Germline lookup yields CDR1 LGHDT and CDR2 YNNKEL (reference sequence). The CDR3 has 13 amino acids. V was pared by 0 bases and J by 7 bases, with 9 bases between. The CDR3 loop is CASSQEGRSGYTF. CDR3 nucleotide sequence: TGTGCCAGCAGCCAAGAGGGGAGGTCTGGCTACACCTTC.

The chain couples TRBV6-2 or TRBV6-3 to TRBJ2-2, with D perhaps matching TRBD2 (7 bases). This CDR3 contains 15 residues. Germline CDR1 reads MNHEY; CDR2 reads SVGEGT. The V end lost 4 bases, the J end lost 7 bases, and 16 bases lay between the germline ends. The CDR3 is CASSWGGGGSGELFF. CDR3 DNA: TGTGCCAGCAGTTGGGGGGGCGGGGGTAGCGGGGAGCTGTTTTTT.

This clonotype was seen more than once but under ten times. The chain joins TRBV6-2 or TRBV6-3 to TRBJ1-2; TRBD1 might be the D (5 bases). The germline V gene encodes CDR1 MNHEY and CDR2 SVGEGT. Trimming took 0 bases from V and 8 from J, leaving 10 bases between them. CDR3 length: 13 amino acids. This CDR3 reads CASSYSYRMGYTF. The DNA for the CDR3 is TGTGCCAGCAGTTACTCGTACAGGATGGGCTACACCTTC.

The CDR3 DNA is TGTGCCAGCAGTTACCGACACCCGGGACAGGGGGCCGCAGATACGCAGTATTTT. It codes for CASSYRHPGQGAADTQYF. The genes are TRBV6-6 and TRBJ2-3; 12 bases match TRBD1. This CDR3 has 18 residues. V shed 2 bases, J shed 4 bases, and the junction held 10 bases outside the gene matches. Germline V gene sequence: CDR1 MNHNY, CDR2 SVGAGI (reference sequence).

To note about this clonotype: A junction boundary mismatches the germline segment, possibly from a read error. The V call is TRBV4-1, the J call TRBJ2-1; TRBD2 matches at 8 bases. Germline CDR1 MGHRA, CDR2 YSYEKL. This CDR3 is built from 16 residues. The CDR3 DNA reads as TGCGCCGGCAGCCAAGATATTCTAGCGGGTGGAAATGAGCAGTTCTTC. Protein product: CAGSQDILAGGNEQFF.

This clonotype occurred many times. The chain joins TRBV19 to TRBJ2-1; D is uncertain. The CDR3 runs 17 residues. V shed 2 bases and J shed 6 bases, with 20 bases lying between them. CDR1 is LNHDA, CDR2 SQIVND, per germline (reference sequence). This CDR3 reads CASSIIFQATLSNEQFF. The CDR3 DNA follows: TGTGCCAGTAGTATAATTTTCCAGGCTACTCTCAGCAATGAGCAGTTCTTC.

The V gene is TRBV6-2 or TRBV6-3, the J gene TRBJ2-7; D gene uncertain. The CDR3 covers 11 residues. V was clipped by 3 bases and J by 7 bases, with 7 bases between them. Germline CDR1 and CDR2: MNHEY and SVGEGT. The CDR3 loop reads CASSYTREQYF. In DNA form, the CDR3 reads TGTGCCAGCAGTTATACGCGGGAGCAGTACTTC.

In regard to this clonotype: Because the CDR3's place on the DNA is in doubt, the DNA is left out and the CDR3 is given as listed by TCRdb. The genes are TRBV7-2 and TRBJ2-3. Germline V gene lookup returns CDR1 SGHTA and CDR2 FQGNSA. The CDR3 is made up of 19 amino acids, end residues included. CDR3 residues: CASSFYICSATDGTDTQYF.

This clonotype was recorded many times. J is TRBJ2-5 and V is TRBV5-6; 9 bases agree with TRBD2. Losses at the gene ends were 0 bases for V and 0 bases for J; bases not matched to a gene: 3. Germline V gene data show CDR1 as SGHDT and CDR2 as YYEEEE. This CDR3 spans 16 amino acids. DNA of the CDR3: TGTGCCAGCAGCTTGGGTTCTAGCGGGAACCAAGAGACCCAGTACTTC. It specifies CASSLGSSGNQETQYF.

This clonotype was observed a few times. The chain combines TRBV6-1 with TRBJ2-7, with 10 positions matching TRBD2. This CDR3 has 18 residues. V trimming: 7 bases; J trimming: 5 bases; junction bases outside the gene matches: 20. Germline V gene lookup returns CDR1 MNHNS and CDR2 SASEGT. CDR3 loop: CASMSIYLLLAGEDEQYF. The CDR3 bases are TGTGCCAGCATGTCGATCTATCTCCTTCTAGCGGGAGAGGACGAGCAGTACTTC.

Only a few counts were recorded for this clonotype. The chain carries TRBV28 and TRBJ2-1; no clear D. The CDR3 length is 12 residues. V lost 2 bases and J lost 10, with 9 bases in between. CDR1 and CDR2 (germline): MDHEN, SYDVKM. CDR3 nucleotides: TGTGCCAGCAGTTTAGCCCCACGGGAGCAGTTCTTC. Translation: CASSLAPREQFF.

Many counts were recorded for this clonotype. CDR3 in amino acids: CASSDNYGYTF. The CDR3 DNA follows: TGTGCCAGCTCAGACAACTATGGCTACACCTTC. V and J are TRBV18 and TRBJ1-2, with no clear D. Germline V gene lookup returns CDR1 KGHSH and CDR2 LQKENI. The CDR3 spans 11 residues. V dropped 5 bases and J dropped 2 bases, with 3 bases sitting between them. Drawing the rest from reference TRBV18 and TRBJ1-2, the complete variable domain is NAGVMQNPRHLVRRRGQEARLRCSPMKGHSHVYWYRQLPEEGLKFMVYLQKENIIDESGMPKERFSAEFPKEGPSILRIQQVVRGDSAAYFCASSDNYGYTFGSGTRLTVV.

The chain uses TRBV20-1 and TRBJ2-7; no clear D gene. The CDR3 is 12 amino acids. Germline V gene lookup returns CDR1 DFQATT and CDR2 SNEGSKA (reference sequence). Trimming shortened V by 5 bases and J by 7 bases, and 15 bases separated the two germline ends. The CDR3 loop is CSAETGPPEQYF. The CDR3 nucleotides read TGCAGTGCTGAAACCGGGCCTCCGGAGCAGTACTTC.

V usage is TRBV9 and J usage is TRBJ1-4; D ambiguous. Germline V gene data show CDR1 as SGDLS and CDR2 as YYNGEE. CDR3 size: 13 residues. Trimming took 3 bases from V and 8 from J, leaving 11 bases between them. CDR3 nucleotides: TGTGCCAGCAGCGAGTCCACGGGGGAAAAACTGTTTTTT. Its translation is CASSESTGEKLFF.